This entry describes one TCR beta chain. The sample is drawn from a study of T cell changes during pregnancy in multiple sclerosis. This table comes from immunoSEQ multiplex PCR, and its TCRdb copy is limited to in-frame clones, with some not included. The table lists around 30,000 clones, roughly nine tenths of them singletons, with 6.9% in the top ten. Germline V gene lookup returns CDR1 MNHEY and CDR2 SMNVEV (reference sequence). Trimming cost V 4 bases and J 6 bases; bases outside gene matches: 2. This CDR3 spans 12 amino acids. The material sequenced was CD8+ T cells from peripheral blood mononuclear cells, taken in the second trimester of pregnancy. The TCR originated in a female donor with multiple sclerosis, enrolled in a pregnancy study. This sequence joins TRBV27 and TRBJ1-2; 7 nucleotides align to TRBD1. CDR3 in DNA: TGTGCCAGCAGTTCCGACAGGGATGGCTACACCTTC. It specifies CASSSDRDGYTF.